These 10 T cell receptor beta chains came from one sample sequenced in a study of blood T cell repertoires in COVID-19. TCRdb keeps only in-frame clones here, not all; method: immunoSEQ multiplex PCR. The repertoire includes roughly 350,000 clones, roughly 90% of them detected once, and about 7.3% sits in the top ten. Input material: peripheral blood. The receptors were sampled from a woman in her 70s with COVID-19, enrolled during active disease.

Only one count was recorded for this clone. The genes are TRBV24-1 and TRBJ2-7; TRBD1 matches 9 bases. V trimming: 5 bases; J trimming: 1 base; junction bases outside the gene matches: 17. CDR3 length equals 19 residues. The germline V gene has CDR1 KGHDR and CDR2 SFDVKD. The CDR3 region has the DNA TGTGCCACCAGTGTCCCTGCGGGACGACAGGGGGTCTTTTCCTACGAGCAGTACTTC. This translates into CATSVPAGRQGVFSYEQYF.

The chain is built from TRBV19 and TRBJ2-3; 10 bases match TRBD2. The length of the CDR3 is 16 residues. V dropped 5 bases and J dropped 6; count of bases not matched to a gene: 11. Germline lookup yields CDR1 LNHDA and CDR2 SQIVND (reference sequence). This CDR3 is CASSSQSGGAWDTQYF. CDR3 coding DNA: TGTGCCAGTAGTTCCCAGAGCGGGGGGGCCTGGGATACGCAGTATTTT.

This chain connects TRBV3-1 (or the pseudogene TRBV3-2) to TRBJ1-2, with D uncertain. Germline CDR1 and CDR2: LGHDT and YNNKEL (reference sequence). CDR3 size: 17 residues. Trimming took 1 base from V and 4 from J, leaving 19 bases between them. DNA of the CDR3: TGTGCCAGCAGCCAAGGGCCTCCGGGTCTAGGCAGCTATGGCTACACCTTC. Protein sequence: CASSQGPPGLGSYGYTF.

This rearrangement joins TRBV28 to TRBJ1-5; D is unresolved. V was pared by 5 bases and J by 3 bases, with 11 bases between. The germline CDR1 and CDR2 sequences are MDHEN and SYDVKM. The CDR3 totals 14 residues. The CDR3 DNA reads TGTGCCAGCAGTACCCTGGCGGACAATCAGCCCCAGCATTTT. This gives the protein CASSTLADNQPQHF.

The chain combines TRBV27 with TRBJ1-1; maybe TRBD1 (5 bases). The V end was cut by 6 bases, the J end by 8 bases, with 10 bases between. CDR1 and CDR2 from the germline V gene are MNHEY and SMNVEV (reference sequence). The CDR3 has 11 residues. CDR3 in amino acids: CASRTTDEAFF. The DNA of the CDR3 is TGTGCCAGCAGGACGACAGACGAAGCTTTCTTT.

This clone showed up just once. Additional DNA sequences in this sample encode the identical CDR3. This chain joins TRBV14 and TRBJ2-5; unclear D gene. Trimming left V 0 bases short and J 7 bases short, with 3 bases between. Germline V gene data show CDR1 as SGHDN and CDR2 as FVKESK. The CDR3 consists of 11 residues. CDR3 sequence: CASSQERTQYF. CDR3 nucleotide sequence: TGTGCCAGCAGCCAAGAGCGGACCCAGTACTTC.

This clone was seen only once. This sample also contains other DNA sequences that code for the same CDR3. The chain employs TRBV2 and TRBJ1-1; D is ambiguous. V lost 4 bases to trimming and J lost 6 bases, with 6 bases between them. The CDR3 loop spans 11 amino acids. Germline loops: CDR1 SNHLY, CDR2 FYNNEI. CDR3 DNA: TGTGCCAGCAGTGGCGGCTCTGAAGCTTTCTTT. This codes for CASSGGSEAFF.

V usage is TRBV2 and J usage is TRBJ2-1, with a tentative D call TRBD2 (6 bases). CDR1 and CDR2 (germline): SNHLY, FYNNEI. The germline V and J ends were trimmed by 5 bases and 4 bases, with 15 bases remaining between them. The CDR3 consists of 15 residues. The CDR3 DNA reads TGTGCCAGCAGTTTGCTGGAGGGGCTGTACAATGAGCAGTTCTTC. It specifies CASSLLEGLYNEQFF.

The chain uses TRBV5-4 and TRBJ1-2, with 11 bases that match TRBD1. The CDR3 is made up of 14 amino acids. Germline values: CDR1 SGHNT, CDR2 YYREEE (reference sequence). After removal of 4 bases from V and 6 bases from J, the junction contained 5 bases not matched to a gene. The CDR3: CASSAGQGEDGYTF. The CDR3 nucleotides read TGTGCCAGCAGCGCGGGACAGGGGGAGGATGGCTACACCTTC.

The CDR3 sequence is CASSPETGESGELFF. DNA for the CDR3: TGTGCCAGCTCACCGGAAACAGGGGAAAGCGGGGAGCTGTTTTTT. The rearrangement links TRBV18 to TRBJ2-2; TRBD1 agrees at 7 bases. Germline CDR1 KGHSH, CDR2 LQKENI. The CDR3 is 15 residues long. The V and J ends lost 3 bases and 7 bases, in that order; junction bases with no gene match: 8. The full variable domain, in which reference TRBV18 and TRBJ2-2 provide the parts outside the CDR3, is NAGVMQNPRHLVRRRGQEARLRCSPMKGHSHVYWYRQLPEEGLKFMVYLQKENIIDESGMPKERFSAEFPKEGPSILRIQQVVRGDSAAYFCASSPETGESGELFFGEGSRLTVL.